One and the same sample provided the 11 T cell receptor beta chains below, sequenced in a study of cytomegalovirus exposure and HLA in healthy donors. Use of 60 Vbeta and 13 Jbeta primers characterized the PCR. Method: immunoSEQ multiplex PCR; TCRdb's copy keeps in-frame clones and lacks some. The top ten clones hold over 9% of a sample with roughly 130,000 clones, 65% to 90% of them seen once. Sequenced input: PBMCs. The receptors here all came from a male donor in good health and CMV-seropositive.

V usage is TRBV19 and J usage is TRBJ1-1, with D perhaps TRBD1 (6 bases). Germline CDR1 is LNHDA and CDR2 is SQIVND (reference sequence). V was shortened by 4 bases and J by 4 bases, with 19 bases between the two germline ends. The CDR3 has 16 residues. The CDR3 coding sequence is TGTGCCAGTAGTAACCGAGCGGGACACCTTACCACTGAAGCTTTCTTT. Translation gives CASSNRAGHLTTEAFF.

This clone showed up just a few times. The chain couples TRBV19 to TRBJ1-5; 7 positions agree with TRBD1. Per the germline V gene, CDR1 is LNHDA and CDR2 is SQIVND (reference sequence). The J segment lost 2 bases and the V segment lost 3 bases, leaving 7 bases of the junction unmatched. The CDR3 totals 16 residues. In DNA, the CDR3 is TGTGCCAGTAGTATGGTCGGCAGGGGGGGCAATCAGCCCCAGCATTTT. This gives the protein CASSMVGRGGNQPQHF.

This clone was seen more than once but under ten times. This sequence joins TRBV5-1 and TRBJ1-4, with D perhaps TRBD1 (5 bases). There are 15 residues in the CDR3. The V gene lost 0 bases and the J gene lost 8 bases, with 14 bases spanning the gap. Germline CDR1 reads SGHRS; CDR2 reads YFSETQ. CDR3 amino acids: CASSLGVQGSEKLFF. The CDR3 DNA is TGCGCCAGCAGCTTGGGGGTTCAGGGTTCAGAAAAACTGTTTTTT.

This clone was observed once. The rearrangement uses TRBV11-2 and TRBJ1-2; D possibly corresponds to TRBD1 (5 bases). The length of the CDR3 is 13 residues. V lost 4 bases to trimming and J lost 4 bases, with 10 bases between them. From germline, CDR1 is SGHAT and CDR2 FQNNGV. CDR3 sequence reads: CASSSRQSYGYTF. The CDR3 DNA reads TGTGCCAGCAGCTCTCGACAGTCCTATGGCTACACCTTC. Combining the CDR3 with reference TRBV11-2 and TRBJ1-2 gives the whole variable domain EAGVAQSPRYKIIEKRQSVAFWCNPISGHATLYWYQQILGQGPKLLIQFQNNGVVDDSQLPKDRFSAERLKGVDSTLKIQPAKLEDSAVYLCASSSRQSYGYTFGSGTRLTVV.

This chain links TRBV15 with TRBJ2-5; possibly TRBD1 for D (6 bases). Between the trimmed V and J ends, which lost 0 bases and 4 bases, there was a span of 9 bases. The CDR3 has 14 amino acids. Per the germline V gene, CDR1 is LNHNV and CDR2 is YYDKDF (reference sequence). CDR3 region: CATSRDRTVETQYF. CDR3 sequence (DNA): TGTGCCACCAGCAGAGACCGGACAGTAGAGACCCAGTACTTC.

V gene TRBV5-5 combines with J gene TRBJ2-2; 8 nucleotides match TRBD1. V lost 5 bases and J lost 6; bases outside the gene matches: 12. Germline V gives CDR1 SGHKS, CDR2 YYEKEE (reference sequence). The CDR3 has 16 amino acids. The DNA for the CDR3 is TGTGCCAGCAGGCCCAAGACAGGGGAGGTTCCCGGGGAGCTGTTTTTT. Translated: CASRPKTGEVPGELFF.

This chain joins TRBV19 and TRBJ2-1, with TRBD2 matching 14 bases. The CDR3 is 16 amino acids. The germline CDR1 and CDR2 sequences are LNHDA and SQIVND (reference sequence). V was pared by 9 bases and J by 3 bases, with 7 bases of the junction left unmatched. This CDR3 reads CASRTSGRSFYNEQFF. DNA for the CDR3: TGTGCCAGCAGGACTAGCGGGAGGTCATTCTACAATGAGCAGTTCTTC.

The CDR3 DNA follows: TGTGCCAGCAGCCTTTTTGACCTAGACGAGCAGTACTTC. Amino acids: CASSLFDLDEQYF. This chain joins TRBV5-4 and TRBJ2-7; D is uncertain. This CDR3 contains 13 residues. Per germline, CDR1 SGHNT and CDR2 YYREEE (reference sequence). V was shortened by 4 bases and J by 5 bases, with 13 bases between the two germline ends.

The chain combines TRBV30 with TRBJ2-6; D not certain. V was trimmed by 3 bases and J by 0 bases, leaving 9 bases between them. This CDR3 has 15 residues. Germline CDR1 is GTSNPN and CDR2 is SVGIG (reference sequence). The CDR3 sequence is CAWSFTRSGANVLTF. The CDR3 DNA follows: TGTGCCTGGAGCTTTACACGCTCTGGGGCCAACGTCCTGACTTTC.

This clone was seen a few times. The chain carries TRBV28 and TRBJ1-4, with no clear D. Trimming cost V 5 bases and J 5 bases, with 18 bases left between them. The germline CDR1 and CDR2 sequences are MDHEN and SYDVKM. The CDR3 runs to 16 residues. CDR3 sequence (DNA): TGTGCCAGCAGTGTCACACGATTCCACCCCAATGAAAAACTGTTTTTT. It is translated as CASSVTRFHPNEKLFF.

The chain recombines TRBV19 with TRBJ2-5, with 10 bases aligning to TRBD1. The DNA end is a closer match to TRBJ2-7, so the J assignment may be wrong. The germline V gene encodes CDR1 LNHDA and CDR2 SQIVND (reference sequence). This CDR3 is 15 amino acids long. The CDR3 reads CASSMGQGRSYEQYF. Here the CDR3 DNA reads TGTGCCAGTAGTATGGGACAGGGGAGGTCCTACGAGCAGTACTTC.